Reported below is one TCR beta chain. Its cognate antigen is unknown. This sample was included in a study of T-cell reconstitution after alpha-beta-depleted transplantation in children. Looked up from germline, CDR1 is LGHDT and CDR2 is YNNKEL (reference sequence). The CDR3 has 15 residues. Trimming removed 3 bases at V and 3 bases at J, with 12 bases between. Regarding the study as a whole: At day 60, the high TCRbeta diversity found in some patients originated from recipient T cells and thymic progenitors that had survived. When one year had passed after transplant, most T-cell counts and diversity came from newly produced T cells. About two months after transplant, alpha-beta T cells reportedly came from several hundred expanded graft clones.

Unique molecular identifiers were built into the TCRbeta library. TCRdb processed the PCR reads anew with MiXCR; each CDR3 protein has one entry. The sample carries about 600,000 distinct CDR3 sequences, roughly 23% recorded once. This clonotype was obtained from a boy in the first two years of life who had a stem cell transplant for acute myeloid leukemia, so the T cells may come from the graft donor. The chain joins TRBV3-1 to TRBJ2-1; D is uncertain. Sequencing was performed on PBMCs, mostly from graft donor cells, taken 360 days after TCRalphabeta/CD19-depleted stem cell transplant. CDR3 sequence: CASSHWANRYNEQFF. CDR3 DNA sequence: TGTGCCAGCAGCCATTGGGCCAATCGCTACAATGAGCAGTTCTTC.